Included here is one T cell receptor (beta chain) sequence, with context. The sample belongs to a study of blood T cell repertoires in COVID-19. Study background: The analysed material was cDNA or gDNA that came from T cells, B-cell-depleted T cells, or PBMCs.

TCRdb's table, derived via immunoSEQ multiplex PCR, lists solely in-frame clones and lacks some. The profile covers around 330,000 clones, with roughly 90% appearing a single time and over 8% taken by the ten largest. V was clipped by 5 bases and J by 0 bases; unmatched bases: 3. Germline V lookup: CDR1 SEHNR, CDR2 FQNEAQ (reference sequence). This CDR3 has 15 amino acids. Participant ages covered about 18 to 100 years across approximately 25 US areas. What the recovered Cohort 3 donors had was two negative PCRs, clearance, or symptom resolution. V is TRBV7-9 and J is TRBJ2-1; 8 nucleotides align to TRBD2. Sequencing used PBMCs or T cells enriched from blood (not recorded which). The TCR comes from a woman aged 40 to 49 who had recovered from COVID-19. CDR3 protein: CASSPSGSSYNEQFF. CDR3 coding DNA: TGTGCCAGCAGCCCCAGCGGGAGCTCCTACAATGAGCAGTTCTTC.